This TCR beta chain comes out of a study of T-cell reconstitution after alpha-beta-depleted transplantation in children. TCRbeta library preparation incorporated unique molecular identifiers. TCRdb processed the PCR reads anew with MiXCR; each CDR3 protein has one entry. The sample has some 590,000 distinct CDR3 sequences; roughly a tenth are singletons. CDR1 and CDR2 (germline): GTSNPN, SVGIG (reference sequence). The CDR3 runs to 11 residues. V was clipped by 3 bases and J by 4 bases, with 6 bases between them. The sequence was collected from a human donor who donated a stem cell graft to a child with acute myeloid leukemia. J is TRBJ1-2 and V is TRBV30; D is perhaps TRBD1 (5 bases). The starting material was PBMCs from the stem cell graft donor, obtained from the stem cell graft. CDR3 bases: TGTGCCTGGAGGGGGGTCTATGGCTACACCTTC. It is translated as CAWRGVYGYTF.